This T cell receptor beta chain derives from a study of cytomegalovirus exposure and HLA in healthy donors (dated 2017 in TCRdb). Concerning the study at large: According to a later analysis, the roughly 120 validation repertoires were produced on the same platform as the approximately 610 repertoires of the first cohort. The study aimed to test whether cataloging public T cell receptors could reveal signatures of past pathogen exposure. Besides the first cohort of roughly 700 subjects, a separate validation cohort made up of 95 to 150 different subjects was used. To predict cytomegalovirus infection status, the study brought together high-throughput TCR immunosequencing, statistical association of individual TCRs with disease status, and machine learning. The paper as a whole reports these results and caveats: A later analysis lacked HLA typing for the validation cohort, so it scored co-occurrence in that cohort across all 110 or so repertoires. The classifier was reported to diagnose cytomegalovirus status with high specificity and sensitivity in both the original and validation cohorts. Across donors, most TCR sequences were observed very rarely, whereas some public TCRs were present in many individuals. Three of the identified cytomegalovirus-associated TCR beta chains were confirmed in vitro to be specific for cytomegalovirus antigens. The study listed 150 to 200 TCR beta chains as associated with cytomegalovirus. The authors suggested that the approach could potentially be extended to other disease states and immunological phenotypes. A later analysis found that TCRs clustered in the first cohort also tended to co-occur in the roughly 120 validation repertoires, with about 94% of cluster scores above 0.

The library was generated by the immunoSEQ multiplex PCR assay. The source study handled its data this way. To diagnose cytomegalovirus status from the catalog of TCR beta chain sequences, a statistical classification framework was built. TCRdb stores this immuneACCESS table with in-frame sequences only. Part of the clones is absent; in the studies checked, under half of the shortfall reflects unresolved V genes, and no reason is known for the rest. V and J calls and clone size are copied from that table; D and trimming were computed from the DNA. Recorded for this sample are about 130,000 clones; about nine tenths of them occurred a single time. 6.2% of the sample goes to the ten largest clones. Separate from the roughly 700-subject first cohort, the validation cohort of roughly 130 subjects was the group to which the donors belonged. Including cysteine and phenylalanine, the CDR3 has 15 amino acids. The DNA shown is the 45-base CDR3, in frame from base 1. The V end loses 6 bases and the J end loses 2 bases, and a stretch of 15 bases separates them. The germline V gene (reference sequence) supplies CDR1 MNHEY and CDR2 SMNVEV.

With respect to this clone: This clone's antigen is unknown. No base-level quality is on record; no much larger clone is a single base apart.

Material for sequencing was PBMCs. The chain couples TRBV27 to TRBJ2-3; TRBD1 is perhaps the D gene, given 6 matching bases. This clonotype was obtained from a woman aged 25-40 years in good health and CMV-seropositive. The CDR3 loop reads CASSPGQLHTDTQYF. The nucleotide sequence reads TGTGCCAGCAGCCCCGGACAGTTGCACACAGATACGCAGTATTTT.